The 30 T cell receptor beta chains given below trace back to one sample, sequenced in a study of T cell repertoires in cytomegalovirus infection. These receptors' targets are unknown. TCRdb re-called the reads through MiXCR, storing one row per CDR3 protein. The data contain over 95,000 distinct CDR3 sequences, roughly 31% of them singletons. The sample in question was CD8+ T cells from cultured PBMCs, obtained from culture after CMV antigen stimulation. The receptors derive from a human donor in good health (CMV status not recorded). Some clones in this sample may be carry-over from other donors' samples.

This rearrangement joins TRBV5-6 to TRBJ2-7; D gene ambiguous. The CDR3 spans 14 residues. Germline loops: CDR1 SGHDT, CDR2 YYEEEE. Trimming shortened V by 2 bases and J by 0 bases, and 9 bases separated the two germline ends. In DNA, the CDR3 is TGTGCCAGCAGCTTTTCCTCGGGCTCCTACGAGCAGTACTTC. This translates into CASSFSSGSYEQYF.

The chain uses TRBV5-1 and TRBJ2-3, with 8 bases that match TRBD2. In germline, CDR1 is SGHRS, CDR2 YFSETQ. V lost 7 bases, J lost 2 bases, and 12 bases stayed unmatched. The CDR3 is made up of 16 amino acids. DNA for the CDR3: TGCGCCAGCTCTCTGGCCAGCGGGGGAACCACAGATACGCAGTATTTT. Its protein is CASSLASGGTTDTQYF.

This sequence joins TRBV6-6 and TRBJ1-6; 9 nucleotides agree with TRBD1. There are 15 residues in the CDR3. After removal of 5 bases from V and 10 bases from J, the junction contained 9 bases not matched to a gene. CDR1 and CDR2 from the germline V gene are MNHNY and SVGAGI (reference sequence). CDR3 loop: CASSLPGQGGSPLHF. The CDR3, as DNA: TGTGCCAGCAGTCTTCCGGGACAGGGAGGATCACCCCTCCACTTT.

This clonotype was recorded many times. The V call is TRBV14, the J call TRBJ2-5; 9 nucleotides line up with TRBD1. The germline gives CDR1 SGHDN, CDR2 FVKESK. The CDR3 totals 15 residues. The V and J ends lost 5 bases and 2 bases, in that order; junction bases with no gene match: 6. DNA of the CDR3: TGTGCCAGCAGCTCCCGGGACAGGGCTCAAGAGACCCAGTACTTC. It translates to CASSSRDRAQETQYF.

In this sample, this clonotype turned up many times. The chain combines TRBV12-3 or TRBV12-4 with TRBJ2-3, with 10 positions matching TRBD1. The CDR3 totals 15 residues. J was trimmed by 5 bases and V by 7 bases; bases with no gene match: 9. In DNA form, the CDR3 reads TGTGCCAGCACCCGTAATGGACAGGGGGGAGATACGCAGTATTTT. Translating gives CASTRNGQGGDTQYF.

This clonotype was seen a few times. The rearrangement uses TRBV7-3 and TRBJ2-1; unclear D gene. This CDR3 has 13 amino acids. From germline, CDR1 is SGHTA and CDR2 FQGTGA. V was shortened by 2 bases and J by 10 bases, with 12 bases between the two germline ends. As DNA, the CDR3 is TGTGCCAGCAGCTTAGTCCATCCCGGCGAGCAGTTCTTC. It translates to CASSLVHPGEQFF.

In its sample, this clonotype was seen a few times. This sequence joins TRBV4-2 and TRBJ2-7; a possible D gene is TRBD2 (6 bases). The V gene's germline CDR1 is LGHNA and CDR2 YNFKEQ. CDR3 size: 15 residues. Trimming removed 4 bases at V and 0 bases at J, with 13 bases between. CDR3 amino acids: CASSPTSRSSYEQYF. The CDR3 bases are TGTGCCAGCAGCCCGACTAGTCGGAGCTCCTACGAGCAGTACTTC.

This clonotype turned up a few times. The chain recombines TRBV11-2 with TRBJ1-6; TRBD1 matches 9 bases. This CDR3 has 19 residues. In germline, CDR1 is SGHAT, CDR2 FQNNGV. The V and J ends lost 3 bases and 0 bases, in that order; junction bases with no gene match: 9. CDR3 residues: CASSFSPGQGSSYNSPLHF. DNA for the CDR3: TGTGCCAGCAGCTTTTCCCCAGGACAGGGGAGCTCCTATAATTCACCCCTCCACTTT.

This clonotype was seen a few times. The chain couples TRBV12-3 or TRBV12-4 to TRBJ1-5, with D unresolved. The CDR3 loop spans 12 amino acids. Trimming left V 5 bases short and J 10 bases short, with 12 bases between. The CDR3 loop is CASSPLGGPQHF. The CDR3 DNA follows: TGTGCCAGCAGTCCTCTAGGAGGACCCCAGCATTTT.

Concerning this clonotype itself: Relative to the germline gene, one junction end is altered; a read error may explain this. This rearrangement joins TRBV7-3 to TRBJ2-5, with D perhaps TRBD2 (5 bases). This CDR3 comprises 16 residues. CDR1 and CDR2 from the germline V gene are SGHTA and FQGTGA. As DNA, the CDR3 is TGTGCCAGCAGCCCTTCTTTTGGCGGGCGACAAGCGACCCAGTACTTC. Amino acids: CASSPSFGGRQATQYF.

The V and J genes are TRBV7-9 and TRBJ2-3; 7 bases are a match to TRBD1. Germline values: CDR1 SEHNR, CDR2 FQNEAQ (reference sequence). J lost 1 base, V lost 5 bases, and 6 bases had no gene match. The CDR3 totals 15 residues. This chain's CDR3 is CASSHTTGGTDTQYF. The CDR3 coding sequence is TGTGCCAGCAGCCATACAACAGGGGGCACAGATACGCAGTATTTT.

The chain recombines TRBV7-6 with TRBJ1-6; maybe TRBD1 (5 bases). Deletions cut 3 bases from V and 5 bases from J, with 8 bases between. CDR1 is SGHVS and CDR2 is FNYEAQ in the germline V gene. The CDR3 is made up of 14 amino acids. DNA for the CDR3: TGTGCCAGCAGCTTCGGGACGGATAATTCACCCCTCCACTTT. Amino acids: CASSFGTDNSPLHF. The full variable domain, its missing parts supplied by reference TRBV7-6 and TRBJ1-6, is GAGVSQSPRYKVTKRGQDVALRCDPISGHVSLYWYRQALGQGPEFLTYFNYEAQQDKSGLPNDRFSAERPEGSISTLTIQRTEQRDSAMYRCASSFGTDNSPLHFGNGTRLTVT.

The genes are TRBV25-1 and TRBJ1-5; 10 bases agree with TRBD1. The CDR3 spans 13 residues. CDR1 and CDR2 (germline): MGHDK, SYGVNS. J was trimmed by 8 bases and V by 6 bases; bases with no gene match: 4. The CDR3 bases are TGTGCCAGCAGCTCGGACAGGGGGGAGCCCCAGCATTTT. It encodes CASSSDRGEPQHF.

This clonotype was seen more than once but under ten times. The V gene is TRBV5-6, the J gene TRBJ1-1, with D possibly being TRBD1 (6 bases). Looked up from germline, CDR1 is SGHDT and CDR2 is YYEEEE. CDR3 length equals 15 residues. The V end was cut by 3 bases, the J end by 1 base, with 13 bases between. The CDR3, as DNA: TGTGCCAGCAGCTCGCTCCGGGACACGAACACTGAAGCTTTCTTT. It translates to CASSSLRDTNTEAFF.

This clonotype was seen a few times. V and J are TRBV6-1 and TRBJ2-5; possibly TRBD1 for D (6 bases). Deletions cut 6 bases from V and 4 bases from J, with 18 bases between. Germline V CDR1 and CDR2: MNHNS, SASEGT. The CDR3 runs 15 residues. DNA of the CDR3: TGTGCCAGCAGCCGCCCTTTGACAGGCTCAGAGACCCAGTACTTC. This codes for CASSRPLTGSETQYF.

This clonotype was observed a handful of times. J is TRBJ2-7 and V is TRBV6-1, with D possibly TRBD1 on 5 matching bases. The V gene's germline CDR1 is MNHNS and CDR2 SASEGT. V was clipped by 3 bases and J by 2 bases, with 17 bases between them. This CDR3 contains 16 residues. CDR3 region: CASSEVAGLPAYEQYF. CDR3 bases: TGTGCCAGCAGTGAGGTGGCAGGGCTTCCAGCCTACGAGCAGTACTTC.

This clonotype came up a few times. The CDR3 protein is CASGTLAGGYNEQFF. CDR3 sequence (DNA): TGTGCCAGCGGCACTCTAGCGGGGGGTTACAATGAGCAGTTCTTC. This chain connects TRBV7-9 to TRBJ2-1; 11 bases agree with TRBD2. CDR1 and CDR2 (germline): SEHNR, FQNEAQ (reference sequence). The CDR3 is 15 amino acids. V shed 8 bases, J shed 4 bases, and the junction held 7 bases outside the gene matches. Drawing the rest from reference TRBV7-9 and TRBJ2-1, the complete variable domain is DTGVSQNPRHKITKRGQNVTFRCDPISEHNRLYWYRQTLGQGPEFLTYFQNEAQLEKSRLLSDRFSAERPKGSFSTLEIQRTEQGDSAMYLCASGTLAGGYNEQFFGPGTRLTVL.

CDR3 residues: CASSVASEYGYTF. The CDR3 bases are TGTGCCAGCAGCGTCGCTTCCGAGTATGGCTACACCTTC. This rearrangement joins TRBV9 to TRBJ1-2; D is ambiguous. CDR3 length equals 13 residues. Germline CDR1 is SGDLS and CDR2 is YYNGEE. Trimming stripped 2 bases from V and 5 bases from J, with 10 bases between.

The V call is TRBV2, the J call TRBJ2-7, with D unresolved. CDR1 SNHLY and CDR2 FYNNEI come from the germline V gene. The V end lost 5 bases, the J end lost 0 bases, and 11 bases lay between the germline ends. This CDR3 region has 14 residues. CDR3 in amino acids: CASSLGFGSYEQYF. CDR3 in DNA: TGTGCCAGCAGTCTAGGGTTCGGCTCCTACGAGCAGTACTTC.

This clonotype was counted between two and nine times. This chain links TRBV7-2 with TRBJ2-2; 11 nucleotides agree with TRBD1. The germline V gene has CDR1 SGHTA and CDR2 FQGNSA. The J segment lost 3 bases and the V segment lost 5 bases, leaving 11 bases of the junction unmatched. This CDR3 contains 18 residues. Here the CDR3 DNA reads TGTGCCAGCAGCCTCCCGTGGACAGGGGGCAAGGACACCGGGGAGCTGTTTTTT. Translation: CASSLPWTGGKDTGELFF. Using reference TRBV7-2 and TRBJ2-2 for the parts outside the CDR3, the full variable domain is GAGVSQSPSNKVTEKGKDVELRCDPISGHTALYWYRQSLGQGLEFLIYFQGNSAPDKSGLPSDRFSAERTGGSVSTLTIQRTQQEDSAVYLCASSLPWTGGKDTGELFFGEGSRLTVL.

V gene TRBV19 combines with J gene TRBJ2-1, with 9 nucleotides matching TRBD2. With V trimmed by 3 bases and J by 8 bases, 8 bases remained unmatched. The CDR3 is 15 residues long. The germline gives CDR1 LNHDA, CDR2 SQIVND (reference sequence). CDR3 protein: CASSMAGGPSYEQFF. The CDR3 DNA reads as TGTGCCAGTAGTATGGCGGGGGGGCCTTCCTATGAGCAGTTCTTC.

Only a few counts were recorded for this clonotype. The V call is TRBV7-2, the J call TRBJ2-1; 7 positions match TRBD1. Germline V CDR1 and CDR2: SGHTA, FQGNSA. This CDR3 spans 13 amino acids. The J segment lost 7 bases and the V segment lost 1 base, leaving 1 base of the junction unmatched. In nucleotides, the CDR3 is TGTGCCAGCAGCTTAGGGGACAGTAATGAGCAGTTCTTC. Amino acid sequence: CASSLGDSNEQFF.

J is TRBJ2-2 and V is TRBV7-9; no firm D call. Trimming removed 1 base at V and 0 bases at J, with 6 bases between. The CDR3 runs to 15 residues. Germline CDR1 SEHNR, CDR2 FQNEAQ (reference sequence). CDR3 residues: CASSLGPTNTGELFF. The CDR3 DNA reads TGTGCCAGCAGCTTAGGACCGACGAACACCGGGGAGCTGTTTTTT. Looking up the rest from reference TRBV7-9 and TRBJ2-2 gives the full variable domain: DTGVSQNPRHKITKRGQNVTFRCDPISEHNRLYWYRQTLGQGPEFLTYFQNEAQLEKSRLLSDRFSAERPKGSFSTLEIQRTEQGDSAMYLCASSLGPTNTGELFFGEGSRLTVL.

The chain employs TRBV10-3 and TRBJ2-2; D is unresolved. Trimming stripped 4 bases from V and 0 bases from J, with 6 bases between. The CDR3 length is 14 residues. Germline values: CDR1 ENHRY, CDR2 SYGVKD. The CDR3 DNA reads TGTGCCATCAGTGGCCGGGCGAACACCGGGGAGCTGTTTTTT. Protein sequence: CAISGRANTGELFF.

This clonotype was detected ten times or more. This chain connects TRBV4-1 to TRBJ2-3, with D hard to call. Germline assignment: CDR1 MGHRA and CDR2 YSYEKL. The CDR3 consists of 16 residues. V was pared by 1 base and J by 0 bases, with 11 bases between. For the CDR3, the DNA is TGCGCCAGCAGCCAAGTCCTGGGCTCCAGCACAGATACGCAGTATTTT. Protein: CASSQVLGSSTDTQYF.

The chain employs TRBV6-1 and TRBJ1-1; D remains ambiguous. The V end lost 11 bases, the J end lost 3 bases, and 13 bases lay between the germline ends. Germline V gene lookup returns CDR1 MNHNS and CDR2 SASEGT. CDR3 length equals 12 residues. In DNA form, the CDR3 reads TGTGCCTCCCTTGAGAGGTACACTGAAGCTTTCTTT. As protein: CASLERYTEAFF.

The rearrangement links TRBV6-1 to TRBJ2-1, with D uncertain. Germline CDR1 and CDR2: MNHNS and SASEGT. V was cut by 6 bases and J by 0 bases, with 6 bases left in between. The CDR3 has 13 residues. The CDR3 reads CASRKSSYNEQFF. CDR3 in DNA: TGTGCCAGCAGGAAGAGCTCCTACAATGAGCAGTTCTTC.

The chain uses TRBV7-2 and TRBJ1-1, with D unresolved. V dropped 2 bases and J dropped 5 bases, with 12 bases sitting between them. This CDR3 is built from 14 residues. CDR1 is SGHTA, CDR2 FQGNSA, per germline. The CDR3 DNA sequence: TGTGCCAGCAGCTTATATCGAGGGAGGACTGAAGCTTTCTTT. This translates into CASSLYRGRTEAFF.

The chain uses TRBV12-3 or TRBV12-4 and TRBJ2-1; D ambiguous. The CDR3 runs to 16 residues. V was clipped by 5 bases and J by 1 base, with 15 bases between them. The CDR3 protein is CASSPIDGRSYNEQFF. CDR3 nucleotides: TGTGCCAGCAGTCCCATTGACGGCCGGTCCTACAATGAGCAGTTCTTC.

This clonotype was seen many times. This sequence joins TRBV7-2 and TRBJ2-4; 7 bases are a match to TRBD2. The CDR3 has 19 amino acids. Germline trimming cut 3 bases from V and 0 bases from J; bases unmatched to any gene: 14. In germline, CDR1 is SGHTA, CDR2 FQGNSA. The CDR3 sequence is CASSFPGGFFTLAKNIQYF. CDR3 coding DNA: TGTGCCAGCAGCTTCCCGGGGGGTTTTTTCACTCTAGCCAAAAACATTCAGTACTTC.